Below, 13 T cell receptor beta chains from the same sample are listed, as sequenced in a study of blood T cell repertoires in COVID-19. Sequencing was performed with immunoSEQ multiplex PCR; in TCRdb, only in-frame clones are kept and a portion is missing. This table has fewer than 300,000 clones, 86% appearing once. Sequencing was done on a sample of peripheral blood. These receptors all come from a woman aged 25 to 39 with COVID-19, enrolled during active disease.

The chain is built from TRBV5-1 and TRBJ1-6; D ambiguous. Per the germline V gene, CDR1 is SGHRS and CDR2 is YFSETQ. The V end lost 0 bases, the J end lost 7 bases, and 11 bases lay between the germline ends. The CDR3 length is 15 residues. The CDR3 bases are TGCGCCAGCAGCTTGGACCCAACCGGGAATTCACCCCTCCACTTT. It yields the protein CASSLDPTGNSPLHF.

This chain uses TRBV10-3 with TRBJ2-7; 7 nucleotides agree with TRBD2. Germline CDR1 and CDR2: ENHRY and SYGVKD. There are 15 residues in the CDR3. The J segment lost 6 bases and the V segment lost 2 bases, leaving 10 bases of the junction unmatched. CDR3 loop: CAISEPNGGNSEQYF. The CDR3 DNA is TGTGCCATCAGTGAGCCGAACGGGGGGAATTCCGAGCAGTACTTC.

The chain joins TRBV10-3 to TRBJ1-1; possible D gene TRBD1, 6 bases. This CDR3 spans 13 amino acids. Germline V gene lookup returns CDR1 ENHRY and CDR2 SYGVKD. V was clipped by 8 bases and J by 0 bases, with 10 bases between them. The DNA of the CDR3 is TGTGCCATCGCAGGGGAAATGAACACTGAAGCTTTCTTT. Protein product: CAIAGEMNTEAFF.

J is TRBJ2-1 and V is TRBV13, with 7 bases fitting TRBD2. After removal of 1 base from V and 5 bases from J, the junction contained 2 bases not matched to a gene. There are 14 residues in the CDR3. CDR1 and CDR2 from the germline V gene are PRHDT and FYEKMQ (reference sequence). The CDR3 here is CASSLVLADNEQFF. The CDR3 coding sequence is TGTGCCAGCAGCTTAGTTCTAGCGGACAATGAGCAGTTCTTC. Together with reference TRBV13 and TRBJ2-1, the CDR3 gives the full variable domain: AAGVIQSPRHLIKEKRETATLKCYPIPRHDTVYWYQQGPGQDPQFLISFYEKMQSDKGSIPDRFSAQQFSDYHSELNMSSLELGDSALYFCASSLVLADNEQFFGPGTRLTVL.

This clone was observed once. This sequence joins TRBV5-4 and TRBJ2-7; 9 bases map to TRBD2. J gave up 5 bases and V 4 bases, and 7 bases lay outside the gene matches. Germline CDR1 SGHNT, CDR2 YYREEE (reference sequence). This CDR3 is built from 14 residues. The CDR3 region has the DNA TGTGCCAGCAGCCCCTGGGGACTAGCAGACGAGCAGTACTTC. This codes for CASSPWGLADEQYF. Together with reference TRBV5-4 and TRBJ2-7, the CDR3 gives the full variable domain: ETGVTQSPTHLIKTRGQQVTLRCSSQSGHNTVSWYQQALGQGPQFIFQYYREEENGRGNFPPRFSGLQFPNYSSELNVNALELDDSALYLCASSPWGLADEQYFGPGTRLTVT.

V and J are TRBV6-5 and TRBJ2-5; 7 bases align to TRBD1. The CDR3 has 15 amino acids. CDR1 and CDR2 (germline): MNHEY, SVGAGI. Losses at the gene ends were 2 bases for V and 1 base for J; bases not matched to a gene: 4. The CDR3 DNA follows: TGTGCCAGCAGTTACGACAGGGTCACCCAAGAGACCCAGTACTTC. It is translated as CASSYDRVTQETQYF.

The sample holds one count of this clone. This chain joins TRBV15 and TRBJ1-2, with no clear D. Germline CDR1 LNHNV, CDR2 YYDKDF (reference sequence). V was pared by 3 bases and J by 7 bases, with 12 bases between. The CDR3 loop spans 13 amino acids. CDR3 residues: CATSSRGGSGYTF. CDR3 DNA: TGTGCCACCAGCAGCCGGGGTGGCAGTGGCTACACCTTC. The full variable domain, its missing parts supplied by reference TRBV15 and TRBJ1-2, is DAMVIQNPRYQVTQFGKPVTLSCSQTLNHNVMYWYQQKSSQAPKLLFHYYDKDFNNEADTPDNFQSRRPNTSFCFLDIRSPGLGDTAMYLCATSSRGGSGYTFGSGTRLTVV.

The chain carries TRBV4-1 and TRBJ2-5; 7 nucleotides match TRBD1. The trim removed 8 bases at V and 4 bases at J, leaving 7 bases unmatched. CDR3 length equals 13 residues. CDR1 is MGHRA and CDR2 is YSYEKL in the germline V gene. The CDR3 DNA follows: TGCGCCAGCGGAACAGGGGTCGGAGAGACCCAGTACTTC. Translating gives CASGTGVGETQYF.

V and J are TRBV12-3 or TRBV12-4 and TRBJ2-7, with 8 bases identical to TRBD1. This CDR3 is built from 13 residues. V trimming: 4 bases; J trimming: 6 bases; junction bases outside the gene matches: 5. As DNA, the CDR3 is TGTGCCAGCAGTTCCGGACAGGGAGGCGAGCAGTACTTC. Translation: CASSSGQGGEQYF.

V gene TRBV30 combines with J gene TRBJ2-7, with 8 bases aligning to TRBD2. V lost 1 base and J lost 7; bases outside the gene matches: 3. Germline CDR1 and CDR2: GTSNPN and SVGIG (reference sequence). This CDR3 region has 12 residues. The DNA of the CDR3 is TGTGCCTGGAGTGACGGGGGGGGTGAGCAGTACTTC. It codes for CAWSDGGGEQYF.

This rearrangement joins TRBV7-7 to TRBJ2-2, with a possible D match to TRBD1 (6 bases). Trimming took off 5 bases at V and 0 bases at J, with 13 bases between the two ends. The CDR3 has 16 amino acids. CDR1 is SSHAT and CDR2 is FNYEAQ in the germline V gene (reference sequence). The CDR3 DNA reads TGTGCCAGCAGCCCCTACAGGGTACCGAACACCGGGGAGCTGTTTTTT. This codes for CASSPYRVPNTGELFF.

This chain links TRBV5-4 with TRBJ2-1; 9 bases fit TRBD2. V gave up 0 bases and J gave up 8 bases; unmatched junction bases: 12. From germline, CDR1 is SGHNT and CDR2 YYREEE (reference sequence). This CDR3 spans 17 amino acids. The CDR3 reads CASSLVRLAGVPHEQFF. The CDR3 DNA follows: TGTGCCAGCAGCTTGGTTCGTTTAGCGGGGGTTCCACATGAGCAGTTCTTC.

V usage is TRBV5-6 and J usage is TRBJ1-5; D remains ambiguous. The CDR3 has 15 residues. V dropped 1 base and J dropped 1 base, with 9 bases sitting between them. Per the germline V gene, CDR1 is SGHDT and CDR2 is YYEEEE. The DNA of the CDR3 is TGTGCCAGCAGCTTGTACGGGGTAAGCAATCAGCCCCAGCATTTT. Translated: CASSLYGVSNQPQHF.